This T cell receptor beta chain appears in the sequencing data of a study of OX40 agonist ivuxolimab in advanced cancers. Looking at the study overall: Dose-escalation patients were diagnosed with hepatocellular carcinoma, melanoma, renal cell cancer or head and neck cancer. Notes on the study in general: Within 6 weeks, CD4+ and CD8+ blood T cells expanded clonally at 0.1 to 3.0 mg/kg. A proportion of nonresponders additionally exhibited low normalized T-cell clonal expansion.

Comments on this clone: Its antigen is unknown.

Produced via immunoSEQ multiplex PCR; TCRdb's table is partial and in-frame only. Of fewer than 65,000 clones listed, roughly 80% are singletons. The starting material was CD4+ or CD8+ T cells sorted from blood, obtained in a trial of the OX40 agonist ivuxolimab. The source of this sequence is an adult with an advanced solid tumor such as melanoma, head and neck, liver or kidney cancer.

The CDR3 protein is CASTGGGTDTQYF. In nucleotides, the CDR3 is TGTGCCAGCACCGGGGGCGGGACAGATACGCAGTATTTT. The rearrangement uses TRBV9 and TRBJ2-3; D may correspond to TRBD1 or TRBD2 (6 bases each). This CDR3 is 13 amino acids long. The germline V gene has CDR1 SGDLS and CDR2 YYNGEE. V lost 6 bases and J lost 3, with 11 bases in between. Together with reference TRBV9 and TRBJ2-3, the CDR3 gives the full variable domain: DSGVTQTPKHLITATGQRVTLRCSPRSGDLSVYWYQQSLDQGLQFLIQYYNGEERAKGNILERFSAQQFPDLHSELNLSSLELGDSALYFCASTGGGTDTQYFGPGTRLTVL.